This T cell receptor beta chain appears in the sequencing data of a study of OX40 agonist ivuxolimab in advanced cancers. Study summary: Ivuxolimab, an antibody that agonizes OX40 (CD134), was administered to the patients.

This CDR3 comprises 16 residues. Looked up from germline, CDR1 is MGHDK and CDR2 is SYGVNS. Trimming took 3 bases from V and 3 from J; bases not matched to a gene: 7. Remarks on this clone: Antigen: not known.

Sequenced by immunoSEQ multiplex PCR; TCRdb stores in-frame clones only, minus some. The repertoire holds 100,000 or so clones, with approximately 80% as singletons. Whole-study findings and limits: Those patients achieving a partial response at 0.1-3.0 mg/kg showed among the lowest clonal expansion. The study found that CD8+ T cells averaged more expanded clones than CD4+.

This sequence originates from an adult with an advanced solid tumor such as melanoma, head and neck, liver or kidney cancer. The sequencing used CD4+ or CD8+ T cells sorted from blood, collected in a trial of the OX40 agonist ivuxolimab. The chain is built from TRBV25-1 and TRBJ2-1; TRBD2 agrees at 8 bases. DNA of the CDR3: TGTGCCAGCAGTGACACTGCGGGGGGCCTCTACAATGAGCAGTTCTTC. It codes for CASSDTAGGLYNEQFF.